This TCR beta chain comes out of a study of blood T cell repertoires in COVID-19. Looking at the study overall: T cells, B-cell-depleted T cells, or PBMCs supplied cDNA or gDNA.

The V gene's germline CDR1 is LNHDA and CDR2 SQIVND (reference sequence). The CDR3 sequence is 14 residues long. Trimming cost V 3 bases and J 0 bases, with 6 bases left between them. Original analysis: The authors estimated nucleated cell counts from reference gene primer amplification. TCRdb keeps only in-frame clones here, not all; method: immunoSEQ multiplex PCR. V and J calls and clone size are given by that table; D and trimming were obtained from the DNA. The sample gives about 230,000 clones, around four fifths of which show up once; approximately 5.4% is in the top ten. This clone has more than one count but fewer than ten.

The chain recombines TRBV19 with TRBJ1-5; no clear D gene. This sequence was found in a man older than 75 with acute or convalescent COVID-19. Input material: peripheral blood. The DNA of the CDR3 is TGTGCCAGTAGTATTTTTAATAGCAATCAGCCCCAGCATTTT. Its translation: CASSIFNSNQPQHF.